The 8 T cell receptor beta chains in this list originate from one sample, sequenced in a study of blood T cell repertoires in COVID-19. The method was immunoSEQ multiplex PCR; TCRdb's version includes in-frame clones alone and lacks a portion of them. The sample includes 250,000 or so clones, 82% of them seen just once. The specimen was peripheral blood. The receptors stem from a woman older than 75 with acute or convalescent COVID-19.

The chain uses TRBV27 and TRBJ2-7; 11 nucleotides agree with TRBD2. Germline V gene data show CDR1 as MNHEY and CDR2 as SMNVEV (reference sequence). The junction had 6 bases not matched to a gene; V was cut back by 0 bases and J by 5 bases. There are 16 residues in the CDR3. The CDR3 region has the DNA TGTGCCAGCAGTTTATCTAGCGGGAGGGCCCAGAACGAGCAGTACTTC. Translation gives CASSLSSGRAQNEQYF.

The chain employs TRBV19 and TRBJ2-2; D unclear. The V gene lost 5 bases and the J gene lost 4 bases, with 14 bases spanning the gap. Germline CDR1 and CDR2: LNHDA and SQIVND (reference sequence). The CDR3 totals 15 residues. The CDR3 nucleotides are TGTGCCAGTAGTCCCGCTCGGCAGGCCACCGGGGAGCTGTTTTTT. Amino acid sequence: CASSPARQATGELFF.

The chain carries TRBV7-3 and TRBJ2-3; 10 bases line up with TRBD2. V was clipped by 4 bases and J by 4 bases; unmatched bases: 5. The CDR3 contains 15 residues. In germline, CDR1 is SGHTA, CDR2 FQGTGA. CDR3 region: CASSSLAGDADTQYF. CDR3 in DNA: TGTGCCAGCAGCTCCCTAGCGGGAGATGCAGATACGCAGTATTTT. Combining the CDR3 with reference TRBV7-3 and TRBJ2-3 gives the whole variable domain GAGVSQTPSNKVTEKGKYVELRCDPISGHTALYWYRQSLGQGPEFLIYFQGTGAADDSGLPNDRFFAVRPEGSVSTLKIQRTERGDSAVYLCASSSLAGDADTQYFGPGTRLTVL.

The V call is TRBV15, the J call TRBJ2-2; TRBD2 aligns across 11 bases. The CDR3 length is 17 residues. Unmatched junction bases numbered 5, after V lost 1 base and J lost 4 bases. CDR1 and CDR2 from the germline V gene are LNHNV and YYDKDF (reference sequence). CDR3 region: CATSRARTSGSTGELFF. The CDR3 DNA reads as TGTGCCACCAGCAGAGCCCGAACTAGCGGGAGCACCGGGGAGCTGTTTTTT.

This clone was counted between two and nine times. This sequence joins TRBV24-1 and TRBJ2-7; 10 positions match TRBD1. Germline CDR1 reads KGHDR; CDR2 reads SFDVKD. The CDR3 sequence is 15 residues long. With 5 bases clipped from V and 0 bases from J, the junction kept 3 bases outside the gene matches. CDR3 amino acids: CATSAWDRGSYEQYF. The CDR3 DNA sequence: TGTGCCACCAGTGCCTGGGACAGGGGCTCCTACGAGCAGTACTTC.

This clone came up once. The chain joins TRBV27 to TRBJ2-7; 14 nucleotides line up with TRBD2. The V gene's germline CDR1 is MNHEY and CDR2 SMNVEV (reference sequence). Trimming cost V 4 bases and J 2 bases; bases outside gene matches: 4. The CDR3 runs to 16 residues. The CDR3 loop reads CASSSPTSGGAYEQYF. The CDR3, as DNA: TGTGCCAGCAGTTCCCCGACTAGCGGGGGGGCCTACGAGCAGTACTTC.

The CDR3 DNA is TGTGCCAGCAGTTACCTTGGACAGACGAACACTGAAGCTTTCTTT. As protein: CASSYLGQTNTEAFF. The V gene is TRBV6-2 or TRBV6-3, the J gene TRBJ1-1; possibly TRBD1 for D (6 bases). The CDR3 runs to 15 residues. The V gene lost 2 bases and the J gene lost 1 base, with 11 bases spanning the gap. The V gene's germline CDR1 is MNHEY and CDR2 SVGEGT.

Here the CDR3 reads CASSLSGAPSYNEQFF. The CDR3 region has the DNA TGTGCCAGCAGCTTAAGCGGGGCTCCCTCCTACAATGAGCAGTTCTTC. The J gene is TRBJ2-1, the V gene TRBV5-5; 7 nucleotides align to TRBD2. Looked up from germline, CDR1 is SGHKS and CDR2 is YYEKEE (reference sequence). J was trimmed by 0 bases and V by 2 bases; bases with no gene match: 5. The CDR3 spans 16 residues.